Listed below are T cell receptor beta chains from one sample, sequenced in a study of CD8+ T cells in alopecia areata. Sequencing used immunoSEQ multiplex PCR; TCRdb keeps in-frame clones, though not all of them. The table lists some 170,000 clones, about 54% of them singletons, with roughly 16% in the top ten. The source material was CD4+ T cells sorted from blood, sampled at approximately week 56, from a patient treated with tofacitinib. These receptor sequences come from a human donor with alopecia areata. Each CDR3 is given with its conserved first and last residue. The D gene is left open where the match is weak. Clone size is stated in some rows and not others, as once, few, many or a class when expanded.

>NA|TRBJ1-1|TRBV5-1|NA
TGCGCCAGCAGCTTGGAGGCGGTGAACACTGAAGCTTTCTTT
CASSLEAVNTEAFF
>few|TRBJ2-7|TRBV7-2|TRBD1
TGTGCCAGCAGCCCCTCAGGGGGAACGTTCTACGAGCAGTACTTC
CASSPSGGTFYEQYF
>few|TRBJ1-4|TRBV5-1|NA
TGCGCCAGCAGCTTGGAGTCGACAGGAGGAGAACTGTTTTTT
CASSLESTGGELFF
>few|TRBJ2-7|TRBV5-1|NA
TGCGCCAGCAGCGACGATCCCTACGAGCAGTACTTC
CASSDDPYEQYF
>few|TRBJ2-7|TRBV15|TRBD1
TGTGCCACCAGCAGATCGGGACAGGGAACCTACGAGCAGTACTTC
CATSRSGQGTYEQYF
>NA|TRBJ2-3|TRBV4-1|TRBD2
TGCGCCAGCAGCCAAGACTTGGCTAGCGGGGGTCTATTGGAGTATTTT
CASSQDLASGGLLEYF
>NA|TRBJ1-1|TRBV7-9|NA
TGTGCCAGCAGCTTAGGCCCTGTAGAAAGCGAAGCTTTCTTT
CASSLGPVESEAFF
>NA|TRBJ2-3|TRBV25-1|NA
TGTGCCAGCAGAAGCACAGATACGCAGTATTTT
CASRSTDTQYF
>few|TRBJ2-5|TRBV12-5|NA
TGTGCCACCCATGGAGCGGGAGAGACCCAGTACTTC
CATHGAGETQYF
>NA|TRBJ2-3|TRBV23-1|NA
TGCGCCAGCAGTCAATGCGGCAGGGGTAGTCCCACAGATACGCAGTATTTT
CASSQCGRGSPTDTQYF
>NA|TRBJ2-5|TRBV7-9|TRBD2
TGTGCCAGCAGCTTCGCGGGGGAAGAGACCCAGTACTTC
CASSFAGEETQYF
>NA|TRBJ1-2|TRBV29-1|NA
TGCAGCGTGTCCAGTAACTATGGCTACACCTTC
CSVSSNYGYTF
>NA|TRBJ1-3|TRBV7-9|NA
TGTGCCAGCAGCTCAACGGACTCTGGAAACACCATATATTTT
CASSSTDSGNTIYF
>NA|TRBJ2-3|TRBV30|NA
TGTGCCTGGAGCGGAGATACGCAGTATTTT
CAWSGDTQYF
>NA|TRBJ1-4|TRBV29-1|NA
TGCAGCGTTTACCGGGTGGGGGCAGAAGGTAATGAAAAACTGTTTTTT
CSVYRVGAEGNEKLFF
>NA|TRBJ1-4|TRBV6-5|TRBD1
TGTGCCAGCAGTTACTCCTCCGGGACAGGGTCCGAAAAACTGTTTTTT
CASSYSSGTGSEKLFF
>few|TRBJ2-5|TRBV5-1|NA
TGCGCCATCCCAGAGACCCAGTACTTC
CAIPETQYF
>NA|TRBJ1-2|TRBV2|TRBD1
TGTGCCAGCAAAACCGGACAGGTCTATGGCTACACCTTC
CASKTGQVYGYTF
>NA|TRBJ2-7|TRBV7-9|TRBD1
TGTGCCAGCAGCTGGGGACAGGAGTCCTACGAGCAGTACTTC
CASSWGQESYEQYF
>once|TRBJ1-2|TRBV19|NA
TGTGCCAGTAGTAACAGCCATGGCTACACCTTC
CASSNSHGYTF
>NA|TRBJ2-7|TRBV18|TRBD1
TGTGCCAGCTCACGCGGGACAGGGGGAACTTTCTACGAGCAGTACTTC
CASSRGTGGTFYEQYF
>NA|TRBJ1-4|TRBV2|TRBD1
TGTGCCAGCACCTCCCAGGGACAGGGAGTTGAAAAACTGTTTTTT
CASTSQGQGVEKLFF
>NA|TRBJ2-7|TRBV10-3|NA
TGTGCCATCAGTACAGGGCCGGTCGAGCAGTACTTC
CAISTGPVEQYF
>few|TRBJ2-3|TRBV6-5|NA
TGTGCCAGCAGCCCTTCCACAGGGTTTGATACGCAGTATTTT
CASSPSTGFDTQYF
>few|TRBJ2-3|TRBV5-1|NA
TGCGCCAGCAGCTTGGCTACTAACACAGATACGCAGTATTTT
CASSLATNTDTQYF
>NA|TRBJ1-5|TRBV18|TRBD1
TGTGCCAGCTCACCAGGACAGGGTAGACAGCCCCAGCATTTT
CASSPGQGRQPQHF
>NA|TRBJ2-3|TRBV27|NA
TGTGCCAGCAGTTTACACCGAATTCCCGGGCCATCCGCCCGTTTGAGCACAGATACGCAGTATTTT
CASSLHRIPGPSARLSTDTQYF
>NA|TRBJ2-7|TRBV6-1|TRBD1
TGTGCCAGCCTGATGACAGGGAATGGCGAGCAGTACTTC
CASLMTGNGEQYF
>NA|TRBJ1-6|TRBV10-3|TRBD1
TGTGCCATCAGTGGGACAGGGGATAATTCACCCCTCCACTTT
CAISGTGDNSPLHF
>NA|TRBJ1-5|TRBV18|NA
TGTGCCAGCTCACCACTACAGGGAGTACAGCCCCAGCATTTT
CASSPLQGVQPQHF
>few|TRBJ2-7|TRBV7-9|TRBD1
TGTGCCAGCAGCCCCACCCCGGGACAGGGACCCTACGAGCAGTACTTC
CASSPTPGQGPYEQYF
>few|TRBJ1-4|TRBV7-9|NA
TGTGCCAGCAGCCCAAATACGGGGGGCGATAACGAAAAACTGTTTTTT
CASSPNTGGDNEKLFF
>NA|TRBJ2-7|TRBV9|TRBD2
TGTGCCAGCAGCGTCTCCGGGACTAACTACGAGCAGTACTTC
CASSVSGTNYEQYF
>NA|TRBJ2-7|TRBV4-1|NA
TGCGCCAGCAGCGAACGGGACTCTAATTCCTACGAGCAGTACTTC
CASSERDSNSYEQYF
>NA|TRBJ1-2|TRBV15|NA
TGTGCCACCAGCGGGTCCAGGGACTACACCTTC
CATSGSRDYTF
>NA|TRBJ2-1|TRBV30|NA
TGTGCCTGGAGTGAAACCCGTCGGCAGTTCTTC
CAWSETRRQFF
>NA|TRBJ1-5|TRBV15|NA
TGTGCCACCAGCAGAGATCCGTCGGGGTGGCAGCCCCAGCATTTT
CATSRDPSGWQPQHF
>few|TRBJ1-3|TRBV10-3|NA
TGTGCCATCTCGTCGGGGGTTGGAAACACCATATATTTT
CAISSGVGNTIYF
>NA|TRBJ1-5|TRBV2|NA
TGTGCCAGCAGCCCCCGCGGGGAGGGGAGGCAGCCCCAGCATTTT
CASSPRGEGRQPQHF
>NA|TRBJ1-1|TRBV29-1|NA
TGCAGCGTTGGGGAGATGTCTTTAGGGAACGACGCCTTCTTT
CSVGEMSLGNDAFF
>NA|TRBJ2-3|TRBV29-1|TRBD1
TGCAGCTGGGGACAGGGGCCACCTGAGCCCAGTCCGCAGTATTTT
CSWGQGPPEPSPQYF
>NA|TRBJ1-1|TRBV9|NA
TGTGCCAGCAGCGTAGGTTACACTGAAGCTTTCTTT
CASSVGYTEAFF
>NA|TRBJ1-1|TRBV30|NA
TGTGCCTGGAGTGTATCTTCGAACACTGAAGCTTTCTTT
CAWSVSSNTEAFF
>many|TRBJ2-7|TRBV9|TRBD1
TGTGCCAGCAGCGTAGGAGATAGGACAGGGGCAATCTACGAGCAGTACTTC
CASSVGDRTGAIYEQYF
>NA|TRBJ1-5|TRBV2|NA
TGTGCCAGCAGTGTAGGCTTTAGCAATCAGCCCCAGCATTTT
CASSVGFSNQPQHF